The 2 T cell receptor beta chains below were found in one sample sequenced in a study of cytomegalovirus exposure and HLA in healthy donors. It was with 60 Vbeta and 13 Jbeta primers that the PCR ran. The repertoire was sequenced with immunoSEQ multiplex PCR; TCRdb's copy has only in-frame clones and lacks some. The sample carries 100,000 to 150,000 clones, over 60% recorded once. Sequencing was done on a sample of PBMCs. The receptors stem from a male donor in good health and CMV-seropositive.

The chain uses TRBV6-1 and TRBJ1-1, with a tentative D call TRBD1 (5 bases). The CDR3 totals 17 residues. Trimming removed 3 bases at V and 1 base at J, with 18 bases between. The germline CDR1 and CDR2 sequences are MNHNS and SASEGT. This CDR3 reads CASSDRARGRGNTEAFF. The CDR3, as DNA: TGTGCCAGCAGTGACCGAGCTCGGGGGAGGGGGAACACTGAAGCTTTCTTT.

The V gene is TRBV27, the J gene TRBJ2-1; 7 bases are shared with TRBD1. The CDR3 sequence is 15 residues long. Looked up from germline, CDR1 is MNHEY and CDR2 is SMNVEV (reference sequence). J lost 8 bases, V lost 0 bases, and 7 bases had no gene match. The CDR3 DNA sequence: TGTGCCAGCAGTTTATCCCAGGGGGTCTGGGATGAGCAGTTCTTC. This sequence encodes CASSLSQGVWDEQFF.